This is a list of T cell receptor beta chains from one sample in a study of tumor-infiltrating lymphocytes in oesophageal squamous cell carcinoma. MiXCR was run by TCRdb on the PCR reads, yielding one entry per CDR3 protein. The sample shows over 10,000 distinct CDR3 sequences, roughly half of them seen only once. Sequences were obtained from blood. The receptor set was obtained from a female donor with esophageal squamous cell carcinoma. Each CDR3 is given without its conserved first and last residue. The order of the fields is V gene, J gene, CDR3 protein.

v_gene: TRBV28
j_gene: TRBJ1-5
CDR3aa: ASSLYRAVPGQPQH

v_gene: TRBV11-2
j_gene: TRBJ2-5
CDR3aa: ASSLRDSSGGAVLF

v_gene: TRBV11-2
j_gene: TRBJ2-1
CDR3aa: ASSSGWGNEQF

v_gene: TRBV28
j_gene: TRBJ1-1
CDR3aa: ASSYGGAIPEAF

v_gene: TRBV7-6
j_gene: .
CDR3aa: ASSFNEGYYEQY

v_gene: TRBV4-1
j_gene: TRBJ1-2
CDR3aa: ASSLGQTPLRGYT

v_gene: TRBV6-1
j_gene: .
CDR3aa: ASRDSPATQY

v_gene: TRBV7-6
j_gene: TRBJ2-5
CDR3aa: ASSLARDSPLH

v_gene: TRBV7-2
j_gene: .
CDR3aa: ASTPRANYGYT

v_gene: TRBV3-1
j_gene: TRBJ1-4
CDR3aa: ASPRTGSSGNEKLF

v_gene: TRBV7-3
j_gene: TRBJ2-1
CDR3aa: ASSLAGGSRGNEQF

v_gene: TRBV7-8
j_gene: TRBJ1-2
CDR3aa: ASSLALTGNYGYT

v_gene: TRBV7-3
j_gene: .
CDR3aa: ASSAVAGAIQY

v_gene: TRBV24-1
j_gene: TRBJ2-5
CDR3aa: ATSDNGFQETQY

v_gene: TRBV27
j_gene: TRBJ2-4
CDR3aa: ASRDRVWPKNIQY

v_gene: TRBV7-9
j_gene: TRBJ1-2
CDR3aa: ASSLDGTVYGYT

v_gene: TRBV7-6
j_gene: TRBJ2-7
CDR3aa: ASSFGQGYEQY

v_gene: TRBV5-1
j_gene: TRBJ1-3
CDR3aa: ASTRDPGGNTIY

v_gene: TRBV7-2
j_gene: .
CDR3aa: ASSFYATGKYNEQY

v_gene: TRBV7-2
j_gene: .
CDR3aa: ASSLDSPPLYEQY

v_gene: TRBV7-3
j_gene: TRBJ2-3
CDR3aa: ASSLSAGNTDTQY

v_gene: TRBV9
j_gene: TRBJ1-1
CDR3aa: ASSSGQDTEAF

v_gene: TRBV11-3
j_gene: TRBJ2-1
CDR3aa: ASSPSAVVNEQF

v_gene: TRBV7-2
j_gene: .
CDR3aa: ASSLERTYPPYNEQF

v_gene: TRBV5-1
j_gene: TRBJ2-1
CDR3aa: ASNRDAAYNEQF

v_gene: TRBV6-6
j_gene: TRBJ2-1
CDR3aa: ASSYTAGTHSYNEQF

v_gene: TRBV7-3
j_gene: .
CDR3aa: ASSLMGEGNEQF

v_gene: TRBV7-2
j_gene: TRBJ2-5
CDR3aa: ASSVQGQETQY

v_gene: TRBV7-2
j_gene: .
CDR3aa: ASSLNPIYEQY

v_gene: TRBV19
j_gene: TRBJ2-3
CDR3aa: ASSIAAGGHTDTQY

v_gene: TRBV7-3
j_gene: TRBJ2-1
CDR3aa: ASSFLAGGPLSSYNEQF

v_gene: TRBV7-8
j_gene: .
CDR3aa: ASSLVGSISDTQY

v_gene: TRBV6-4
j_gene: .
CDR3aa: ASRTARTHSTYNEQF